This TCR beta chain appears in the sequencing data of a study of shared clonotypes between healthy human individuals. The assay was immunoSEQ multiplex PCR, and TCRdb's table has in-frame clones only and misses some. Counted here are some 2.1 million clones, around 93% occurring once; the ten biggest clones make up around 1.7%. CD8 cells classed as naive were CD45RO-negative and positively selected for CCR7, excluding terminally differentiated effector memory CD45RA+ cells. The J segment lost 3 bases and the V segment lost 10 bases, leaving 12 bases of the junction unmatched. The CDR3 has 14 amino acids. The germline V gene encodes CDR1 SNHLY and CDR2 FYNNEI.

The chain combines TRBV2 with TRBJ2-7; 7 positions match TRBD2. The sequence came from a man in his late teens or twenties in good health. Some clones in this sample may be carry-over from other donors' samples. Sequencing was performed on naive CD8+ T cells from PBMCs. The CDR3 protein is CATPFTSANYEQYF. The DNA of the CDR3 is TGTGCCACTCCATTCACTAGCGCCAACTACGAGCAGTACTTC.